This TCR beta chain was retrieved from a study of cytotoxic CD8 clonotypes in ibrutinib-treated CLL. Across the whole study: Among the patients, about a dozen presented as relapsed/refractory and 15 as treatment-naive; approximately 17 showed unmutated IGHV. With a range of 6 to 36, the median treatment time before response samples were taken was under 15 months.

Study-level results: Baseline levels were approached again at progression, after clonality had risen at ibrutinib response. Sustained-remission and progressing patients' sampling times differed.

Assay used: immunoSEQ multiplex PCR; TCRdb lists only in-frame clones, some missing. This table holds more than 300,000 clones, about 77% found once. Trimming took 1 base from V and 0 from J, leaving 18 bases between them. There are 18 residues in the CDR3. The germline gives CDR1 SGDLS, CDR2 YYNGEE. Note on this clone: Its antigen is not identified.

Material: PBMCs, obtained before ibrutinib treatment. The receptor comes from a human donor with chronic lymphocytic leukemia. This chain links TRBV9 with TRBJ2-3, with a possible D match to TRBD1 (6 bases). CDR3 protein: CASSVSIEPTGSTDTQYF. The CDR3 DNA reads TGTGCCAGCAGCGTAAGTATAGAGCCGACAGGAAGCACAGATACGCAGTATTTT.